Each of the 27 T cell receptor beta chains below was sequenced from the same sample in a study of blood T cell repertoires in COVID-19. The method was immunoSEQ multiplex PCR; TCRdb's version includes in-frame clones alone and lacks a portion of them. The data contain around 35,000 clones, more than 75% of them singletons. The sequencing input was peripheral blood. Source of these receptors: a human donor in a cohort sampled during active COVID-19.

This clone appeared once. This chain links TRBV29-1 with TRBJ2-1, with D perhaps TRBD1 (5 bases). This CDR3 is built from 15 residues. Germline V gene sequence: CDR1 SQVTM, CDR2 ANQGSEA. V gave up 1 base and J gave up 3 bases, with 13 bases separating them. CDR3 protein: CSVEGGRASYNEQFF. CDR3 DNA sequence: TGCAGCGTTGAAGGGGGCAGGGCTAGCTACAATGAGCAGTTCTTC.

V usage is TRBV10-1 and J usage is TRBJ2-4; 8 bases line up with TRBD1. CDR1 and CDR2 from the germline V gene are WNHNN and SYGVQD (reference sequence). The CDR3 totals 15 residues. The ends lost 5 bases at V and 7 bases at J; junction bases unmatched: 10. CDR3 protein: CASSTDRGSSNIQYF. The CDR3 DNA reads as TGCGCCAGCAGTACCGACAGGGGTTCCTCGAACATTCAGTACTTC.

The chain carries TRBV29-1 and TRBJ1-3; unclear D gene. V was cut by 7 bases and J by 0 bases, with 7 bases left in between. Germline loops: CDR1 SQVTM, CDR2 ANQGSEA. The CDR3 is made up of 12 amino acids. CDR3 protein: CSALVSGNTIYF. CDR3 coding DNA: TGCAGCGCTTTAGTCTCTGGAAACACCATATATTTT. The entire variable domain, with the rest obtained from reference TRBV29-1 and TRBJ1-3, is as follows: SAVISQKPSRDICQRGTSLTIQCQVDSQVTMMFWYRQQPGQSLTLIATANQGSEATYESGFVIDKFPISRPNLTFSTLTVSNMSPEDSSIYLCSALVSGNTIYFGEGSWLTVV.

The rearrangement uses TRBV11-2 and TRBJ1-3, with a possible D match to TRBD1 (6 bases). Germline V gene sequence: CDR1 SGHAT, CDR2 FQNNGV. Trimming stripped 5 bases from V and 0 bases from J, with 11 bases between. The CDR3 sequence is 15 residues long. The CDR3 here is CASSTGTLSGNTIYF. The CDR3 region has the DNA TGTGCCAGCAGCACAGGGACACTCTCTGGAAACACCATATATTTT.

The rearrangement joins TRBV9 to TRBJ1-2; 7 bases match TRBD1. Looked up from germline, CDR1 is SGDLS and CDR2 is YYNGEE. The V and J ends lost 0 bases and 8 bases, in that order; junction bases with no gene match: 4. This CDR3 is built from 13 residues. The CDR3 protein is CASSVEGGAGYTF. Here the CDR3 DNA reads TGTGCCAGCAGCGTAGAAGGGGGCGCAGGCTACACCTTC.

The chain's CDR3 is CASSLGGLTQETQYF. The CDR3, as DNA: TGTGCCAGCAGCTTGGGGGGACTAACCCAAGAGACCCAGTACTTC. V and J are TRBV5-4 and TRBJ2-5; 7 nucleotides match TRBD2. The V segment lost 0 bases and the J segment 1 base; nucleotides outside the gene matches: 3. CDR3 size: 15 residues. The V gene's germline CDR1 is SGHNT and CDR2 YYREEE (reference sequence).

The CDR3 reads CASSLRGADNEQFF. In DNA form, the CDR3 reads TGTGCCAGCAGCTTGCGGGGGGCGGATAATGAGCAGTTCTTC. The chain uses TRBV7-3 and TRBJ2-1, with 8 bases lining up with TRBD2. This CDR3 contains 14 residues. V gave up 3 bases and J gave up 7 bases; unmatched junction bases: 5. CDR1 and CDR2 (germline): SGHTA, FQGTGA.

The chain combines TRBV24-1 with TRBJ2-3; D is undetermined. Germline V CDR1 and CDR2: KGHDR, SFDVKD. This CDR3 contains 15 residues. V lost 4 bases to trimming and J lost 2 bases, with 12 bases between them. This CDR3 is CATSESGLATDTQYF. CDR3 in DNA: TGTGCCACCAGTGAATCTGGGTTAGCCACAGATACGCAGTATTTT.

This chain connects TRBV7-2 to TRBJ2-1, with TRBD2 matching over 9 bases. Per germline, CDR1 SGHTA and CDR2 FQGNSA. The CDR3 extends over 14 amino acids. Trimming cost V 3 bases and J 12 bases; bases outside gene matches: 9. CDR3 sequence reads: CASSLIAGASLQFF. The CDR3, as DNA: TGTGCCAGCAGCTTGATAGCGGGGGCCTCCCTGCAGTTCTTC.

This clone was observed once. The chain uses TRBV5-1 and TRBJ2-5; 7 nucleotides agree with TRBD2. In germline, CDR1 is SGHRS, CDR2 YFSETQ. CDR3 size: 14 residues. Trimming at V came to 0 bases and at J to 7 bases, leaving 6 bases not matched to a gene. CDR3 coding DNA: TGCGCCAGCAGCTTGGATCCGGGGAGGGTGACCCAGTACTTC. This translates into CASSLDPGRVTQYF.

The chain has TRBV10-1 and TRBJ1-4; D not certain. The CDR3 sequence is 14 residues long. V lost 3 bases, J lost 0 bases, and 5 bases lay in between. Germline V gives CDR1 WNHNN, CDR2 SYGVQD (reference sequence). CDR3 DNA sequence: TGCGCCAGCAGTGACGCGACAACTAATGAAAAACTGTTTTTT. It specifies CASSDATTNEKLFF.

The count of this clone is one. The chain couples TRBV10-1 to TRBJ2-3; 8 nucleotides agree with TRBD2. Germline V lookup: CDR1 WNHNN, CDR2 SYGVQD (reference sequence). The ends lost 5 bases at V and 4 bases at J; junction bases unmatched: 5. The CDR3 sequence is 14 residues long. Written as DNA, the CDR3 is TGCGCCAGCAGTCCTGGACTAGCCGCAGATACGCAGTATTTT. Translation: CASSPGLAADTQYF.

The rearrangement joins TRBV7-9 to TRBJ2-1; D is unclear. The CDR3 spans 11 residues. The germline gives CDR1 SEHNR, CDR2 FQNEAQ (reference sequence). V was cut by 4 bases and J by 8 bases, with 6 bases left in between. CDR3 amino acids: CASSYGYEQFF. The DNA of the CDR3 is TGTGCCAGCAGCTACGGGTATGAGCAGTTCTTC. The full variable domain, its missing parts supplied by reference TRBV7-9 and TRBJ2-1, is DTGVSQNPRHKITKRGQNVTFRCDPISEHNRLYWYRQTLGQGPEFLTYFQNEAQLEKSRLLSDRFSAERPKGSFSTLEIQRTEQGDSAMYLCASSYGYEQFFGPGTRLTVL.

The chain carries TRBV10-3 and TRBJ2-5; 11 nucleotides agree with TRBD2. Germline CDR1 is ENHRY and CDR2 is SYGVKD. The CDR3 has 18 amino acids. J gave up 5 bases and V 0 bases, and 11 bases lay outside the gene matches. The CDR3 loop reads CAISESKLAGASGETQYF. In DNA, the CDR3 is TGTGCCATCAGTGAGTCGAAACTAGCGGGGGCTTCGGGGGAGACCCAGTACTTC.

In its sample, this clone was seen once. The V gene is TRBV5-4, the J gene TRBJ2-1; 15 bases align to TRBD2. V was clipped by 4 bases and J by 0 bases; unmatched bases: 5. Looked up from germline, CDR1 is SGHNT and CDR2 is YYREEE (reference sequence). The CDR3 runs to 18 residues. As DNA, the CDR3 is TGTGCCAGCAGCCGGACTAGCGGGGGGGCGGGCTCCTACAATGAGCAGTTCTTC. Translated: CASSRTSGGAGSYNEQFF.

This rearrangement joins TRBV2 to TRBJ2-2; TRBD2 matches at 10 bases. CDR1 and CDR2 from the germline V gene are SNHLY and FYNNEI. With 6 bases clipped from V and 4 bases from J, the junction kept 5 bases outside the gene matches. The CDR3 sequence is 15 residues long. CDR3: CASSSGGAGTGELFF. As DNA, the CDR3 is TGTGCCAGCAGCAGCGGGGGGGCGGGCACCGGGGAGCTGTTTTTT.

The V call is TRBV7-2, the J call TRBJ1-1; D might be TRBD1 (6 bases). In germline, CDR1 is SGHTA, CDR2 FQGNSA. This CDR3 is built from 13 residues. V lost 5 bases to trimming and J lost 3 bases, with 10 bases between them. The CDR3 DNA sequence: TGTGCCAGCAGCCCGAGGGGGTACACTGAAGCTTTCTTT. Its protein is CASSPRGYTEAFF.

This clone was counted a few times. The rearrangement uses TRBV6-4 and TRBJ2-1; the D gene is possibly TRBD1 (6 bases). The CDR3 runs to 13 residues. Trimming stripped 3 bases from V and 3 bases from J, with 6 bases between. Germline loops: CDR1 MRHNA, CDR2 SNTAGT. The CDR3 region has the DNA TGTGCCAGCAGTGAAGGGGGCTACAATGAGCAGTTCTTC. It is translated as CASSEGGYNEQFF.

This sequence joins TRBV5-6 and TRBJ1-2; D remains ambiguous. V was pared by 1 base and J by 4 bases, with 8 bases between. The V gene's germline CDR1 is SGHDT and CDR2 YYEEEE. The CDR3 spans 13 residues. CDR3 nucleotides: TGTGCCAGCAGCTTGACACAGTTCTATGGCTACACCTTC. Amino acids: CASSLTQFYGYTF.

V and J are TRBV5-1 and TRBJ2-7, with 9 bases aligning to TRBD1. CDR3 length equals 14 residues. Per germline, CDR1 SGHRS and CDR2 YFSETQ. With 4 bases clipped from V and 3 bases from J, the junction kept 5 bases outside the gene matches. The CDR3 bases are TGCGCCAGCAGCAGGGACAGGGCTGGCTACGAGCAGTACTTC. Protein sequence: CASSRDRAGYEQYF.

This clone was observed a few times. CDR3 in DNA: TGTGCCAGCAGCTTCCGGGATGGCAATCAGCCCCAGCATTTT. Translated, it gives CASSFRDGNQPQHF. The chain links TRBV27 to TRBJ1-5; no definite D call. Per germline, CDR1 MNHEY and CDR2 SMNVEV (reference sequence). There are 14 residues in the CDR3. The V and J ends lost 6 bases and 2 bases respectively, with 11 bases between them.

The gene calls are TRBV19 and TRBJ2-3; 10 bases line up with TRBD2. The CDR3 sequence is 18 residues long. Germline V gene sequence: CDR1 LNHDA, CDR2 SQIVND (reference sequence). With V trimmed by 3 bases and J by 1 base, 10 bases remained unmatched. The CDR3 sequence is CASSMGASGGEGTDTQYF. As DNA, the CDR3 is TGTGCCAGTAGTATGGGGGCTAGCGGGGGCGAGGGCACAGATACGCAGTATTTT.

V usage is TRBV7-9 and J usage is TRBJ2-7; 7 bases line up with TRBD1. There are 13 residues in the CDR3. CDR1 and CDR2 from the germline V gene are SEHNR and FQNEAQ (reference sequence). Unmatched junction bases numbered 10, after V lost 6 bases and J lost 8 bases. CDR3 sequence: CASRQGQVTQQYF. In DNA form, the CDR3 reads TGTGCCAGCAGACAAGGACAGGTTACCCAGCAGTACTTC.

V and J are TRBV11-3 and TRBJ2-3; perhaps TRBD1 as D (5 bases). Trimming left V 0 bases short and J 2 bases short, with 9 bases between. This CDR3 has 15 residues. Germline CDR1 is SGHNT and CDR2 is YENEEA. CDR3 sequence (DNA): TGTGCCAGCAGCTTAGATTTAGGGGACACAGATACGCAGTATTTT. The encoded protein is CASSLDLGDTDTQYF. The full variable domain, completed using reference TRBV11-3 and TRBJ2-3, is EAGVVQSPRYKIIEKKQPVAFWCNPISGHNTLYWYLQNLGQGPELLIRYENEEAVDDSQLPKDRFSAERLKGVDSTLKIQPAELGDSAVYLCASSLDLGDTDTQYFGPGTRLTVL.

The chain carries TRBV7-6 and TRBJ1-5, with D possibly matching TRBD1 (6 bases). The germline V gene has CDR1 SGHVS and CDR2 FNYEAQ. Trimming removed 5 bases from V and 2 bases from J, with 22 bases in between. There are 18 residues in the CDR3. The CDR3 loop is CASSELQGNQVGNQPQHF. The DNA for the CDR3 is TGTGCCAGCAGCGAGCTACAGGGAAACCAGGTGGGCAATCAGCCCCAGCATTTT.

V and J are TRBV5-6 and TRBJ2-7; 7 bases align to TRBD1. Germline V gene lookup returns CDR1 SGHDT and CDR2 YYEEEE. V shed 0 bases and J 3 bases; nucleotides not matched to a gene: 3. The CDR3 runs to 14 residues. The chain's CDR3 is CASSLAWDSYEQYF. The DNA for the CDR3 is TGTGCCAGCAGCTTGGCGTGGGACAGCTACGAGCAGTACTTC.

The V and J genes are TRBV9 and TRBJ1-5; a weak D match, TRBD1 (5 bases). V was shortened by 2 bases and J by 1 base, with 13 bases between the two germline ends. The CDR3 extends over 16 amino acids. Germline V gene data show CDR1 as SGDLS and CDR2 as YYNGEE. CDR3 bases: TGTGCCAGCAGCGTTGGGAGGGGAGAAAGCAATCAGCCCCAGCATTTT. It encodes CASSVGRGESNQPQHF.